These T cell receptor beta chains were read from a single sample in a study of cytomegalovirus exposure and HLA in healthy donors. TCRdb's table, derived via immunoSEQ multiplex PCR, lists solely in-frame clones and lacks some. The sample includes 120,000 to 150,000 clones, roughly four fifths seen only once; the top ten take around 6.1%. Material: PBMCs. These receptors all stem from a man aged 25-45 years in good health and CMV-seropositive. Each CDR3 is given with its conserved first and last residue. D genes are given only for firm matches.

J gene: TRBJ1-3; V gene: TRBV6-5; D gene: TRBD1; CDR3 protein: CASQGQPYSGNTIYF
J gene: TRBJ2-3; V gene: TRBV2; D gene: -; CDR3 protein: CASSGPTDTQYF
J gene: TRBJ2-7; V gene: TRBV6-5; D gene: TRBD2; CDR3 protein: CASSPPLVAGSEQYF
J gene: TRBJ1-2; V gene: TRBV28; D gene: -; CDR3 protein: CASSSPLVSRTAGYTF
J gene: TRBJ2-5; V gene: TRBV6-1; D gene: TRBD2; CDR3 protein: CATGLDPREQYF
J gene: TRBJ2-1; V gene: TRBV30; D gene: -; CDR3 protein: CAWGGETVEQFF
J gene: TRBJ1-4; V gene: TRBV7-9; D gene: -; CDR3 protein: CASSLTLGGGDEKLFF
J gene: TRBJ2-3; V gene: TRBV4-3; D gene: TRBD2; CDR3 protein: CASSHGGVDTQYF
J gene: TRBJ2-7; V gene: TRBV4-3; D gene: -; CDR3 protein: CASSQGPTDTYEQYF
J gene: TRBJ2-5; V gene: TRBV2; D gene: -; CDR3 protein: CASRRIQRSQETQYF
J gene: TRBJ1-1; V gene: TRBV5-6; D gene: -; CDR3 protein: CASSYRVTEAFF
J gene: TRBJ2-7; V gene: TRBV7-9; D gene: -; CDR3 protein: CASTSSGTLLREQYF
J gene: TRBJ1-1; V gene: TRBV11-3; D gene: -; CDR3 protein: CASSFFLGSEAFF
J gene: TRBJ2-5; V gene: TRBV10-1; D gene: TRBD2; CDR3 protein: CASSEGLAGGQETQYF
J gene: TRBJ2-7; V gene: TRBV11-2; D gene: TRBD1; CDR3 protein: CASSSTGVGWSYEQYF
J gene: TRBJ2-5; V gene: TRBV2; D gene: TRBD1; CDR3 protein: CASSTLGGLLETQYF
J gene: TRBJ2-6; V gene: TRBV6-5; D gene: -; CDR3 protein: CATDLSSGANGLTF
J gene: TRBJ1-2; V gene: TRBV9; D gene: -; CDR3 protein: CASSVGMGALIVDGYTF